This T cell receptor beta chain emerged from a study of T cell responses to AZD1222 COVID-19 vaccine. Study-level results: Scientists sampled the repertoires only once the peak T cell response had passed. Only five or six AZD1222 recipients tested seropositive at baseline. White British ancestry dominated among donors, who included more females, and clonal diversity was possibly underestimated. An increase in Spike-specific TCR breadth and depth was observed after two AZD1222 doses.

As to this clone: What it binds is unknown.

Generated by immunoSEQ multiplex PCR, the TCRdb table keeps only in-frame clones and is missing some. The sample has tens of thousands of clones, 70% to 90% seen once; the top ten hold 28%. The sequence was collected from an adult who received the AZD1222 COVID-19 vaccine. Sequencing used peripheral blood, obtained 28 days after the second AZD1222 dose.

This CDR3 reads CASSFSRTAGANVLTF. CDR3 DNA sequence: TGTGCCAGCAGTTTTTCCCGAACAGCTGGGGCCAACGTCCTGACTTTC. The chain employs TRBV28 and TRBJ2-6; no clear D. The ends were cut back, 3 bases at V and 2 bases at J, with 11 bases in the middle. The CDR3 contains 16 residues. Looked up from germline, CDR1 is MDHEN and CDR2 is SYDVKM.